This T cell receptor beta chain came from a study of blood T cell repertoires in COVID-19. At the level of the study: Italy, Spain and the United States were the sources of the convalescent and acute COVID-19 samples.

Trimming took 9 bases from V and 0 from J; bases not matched to a gene: 4. CDR1 is ENHRY, CDR2 SYGVKD, per germline. The CDR3 is made up of 15 amino acids. This clone was seen a handful of times. Libraries were prepared by immunoSEQ multiplex PCR; TCRdb keeps only in-frame clonotypes and omits some of them. The sample has about 220,000 clones; 65% to 85% are singletons. Participants reported their clinical history, and cohort assignment relied on those reports. The study counted Cohort 3 donors as recovered given two negative PCRs, clearance, or symptom resolution. The sequenced sample was PBMCs or T cells enriched from blood (not recorded which). The receptor comes from a woman aged 55 to 70 who had recovered from COVID-19. This sequence joins TRBV10-3 and TRBJ2-3, with 12 nucleotides matching TRBD2. The CDR3 protein is CAITGTSGSTDTQYF. The CDR3 DNA is TGTGCCATAACCGGGACTAGCGGGAGCACAGATACGCAGTATTTT.